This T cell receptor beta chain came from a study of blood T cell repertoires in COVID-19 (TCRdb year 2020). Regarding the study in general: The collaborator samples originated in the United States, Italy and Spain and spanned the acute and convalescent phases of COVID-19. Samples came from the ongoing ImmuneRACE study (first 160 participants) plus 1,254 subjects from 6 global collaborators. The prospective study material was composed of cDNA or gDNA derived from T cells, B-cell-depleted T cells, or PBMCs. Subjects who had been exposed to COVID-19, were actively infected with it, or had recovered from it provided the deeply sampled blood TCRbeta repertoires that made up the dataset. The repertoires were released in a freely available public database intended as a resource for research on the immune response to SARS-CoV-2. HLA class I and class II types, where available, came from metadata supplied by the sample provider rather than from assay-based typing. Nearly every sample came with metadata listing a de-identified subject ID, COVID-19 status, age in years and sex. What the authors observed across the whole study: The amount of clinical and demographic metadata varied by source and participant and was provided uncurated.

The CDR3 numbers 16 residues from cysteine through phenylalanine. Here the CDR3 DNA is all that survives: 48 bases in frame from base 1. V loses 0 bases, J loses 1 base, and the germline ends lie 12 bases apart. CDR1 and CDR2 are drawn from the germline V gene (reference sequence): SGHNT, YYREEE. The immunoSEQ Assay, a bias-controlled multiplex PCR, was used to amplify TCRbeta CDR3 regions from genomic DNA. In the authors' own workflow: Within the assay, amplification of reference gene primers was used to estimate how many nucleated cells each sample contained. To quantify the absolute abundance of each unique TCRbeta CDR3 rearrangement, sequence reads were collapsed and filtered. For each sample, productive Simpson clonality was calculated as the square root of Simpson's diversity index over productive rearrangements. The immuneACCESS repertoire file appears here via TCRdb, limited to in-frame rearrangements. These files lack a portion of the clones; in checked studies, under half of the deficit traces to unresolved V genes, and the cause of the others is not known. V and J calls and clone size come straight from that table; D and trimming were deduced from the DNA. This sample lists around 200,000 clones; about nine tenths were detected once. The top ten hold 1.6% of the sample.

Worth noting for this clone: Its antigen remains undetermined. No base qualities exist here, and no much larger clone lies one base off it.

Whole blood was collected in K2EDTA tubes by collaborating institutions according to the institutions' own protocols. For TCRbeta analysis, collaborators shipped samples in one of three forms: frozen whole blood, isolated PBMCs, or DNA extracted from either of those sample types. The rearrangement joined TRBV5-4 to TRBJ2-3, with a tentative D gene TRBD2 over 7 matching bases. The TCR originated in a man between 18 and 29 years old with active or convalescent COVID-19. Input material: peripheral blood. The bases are TGTGCCAGCAGCTTGGGGGGGGGCATCCGCACAGATACGCAGTATTTT. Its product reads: CASSLGGGIRTDTQYF.